This T cell receptor (beta chain) was sequenced in a study of vaccination effects on CD4 cells after COVID-19. Notes on the study in general: Infection-derived and vaccine-derived clones contracted markedly late after vaccination.

This clone was counted a few times. Its antigen is as yet unknown. Subsequent to a culture period of about ten days, CD4+ T cells were isolated. The ends were cut back, 5 bases at V and 2 bases at J, with 9 bases in the middle. Germline CDR1 is SSHAT and CDR2 is FNYEAQ (reference sequence). CDR3 size: 14 residues. Clones were sequenced by immunoSEQ multiplex PCR, and TCRdb holds only the in-frame ones, with some missing. The sample shows 30,000 or so clones, less than 75% of them seen only once. J is TRBJ2-2 and V is TRBV7-7; D is unclear. The specimen comprised CD4+ T cells from PBMCs cultured without peptide, sampled before COVID-19 vaccination. This clonotype was sampled from a human donor who received a COVID-19 vaccine. In DNA form, the CDR3 reads TGTGCCAGCAGCCCCCTGGGAAACACCGGGGAGCTGTTTTTT. Translating gives CASSPLGNTGELFF. The full variable domain, with the rest looked up from reference TRBV7-7 and TRBJ2-2, is GAGVSQSPRYKVTKRGQDVTLRCDPISSHATLYWYQQALGQGPEFLTYFNYEAQPDKSGLPSDRFSAERPEGSISTLTIQRTEQRDSAMYRCASSPLGNTGELFFGEGSRLTVL.